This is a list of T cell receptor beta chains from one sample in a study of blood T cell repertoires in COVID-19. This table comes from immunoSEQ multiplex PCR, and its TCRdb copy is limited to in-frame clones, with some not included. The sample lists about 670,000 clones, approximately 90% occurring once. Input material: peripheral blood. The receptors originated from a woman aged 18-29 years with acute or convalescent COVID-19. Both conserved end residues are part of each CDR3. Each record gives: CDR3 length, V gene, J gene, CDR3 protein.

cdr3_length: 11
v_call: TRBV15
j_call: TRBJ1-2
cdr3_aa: CATSRPSGYTF

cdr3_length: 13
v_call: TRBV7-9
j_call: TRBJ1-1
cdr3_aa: CASSFDSNTEAFF

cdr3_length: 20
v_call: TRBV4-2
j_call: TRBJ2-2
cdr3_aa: CASSQDSGVAGGPNTGELFF

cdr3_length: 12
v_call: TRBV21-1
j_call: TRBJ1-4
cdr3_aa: CASSRVEEKLFF

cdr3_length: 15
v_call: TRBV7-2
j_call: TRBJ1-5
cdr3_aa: CASSLRENVGEPQHF

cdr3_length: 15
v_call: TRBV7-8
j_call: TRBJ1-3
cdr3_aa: CASSHDRASGNTIYF

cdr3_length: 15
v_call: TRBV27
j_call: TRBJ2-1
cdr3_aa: CASSLPGTLNNEQFF

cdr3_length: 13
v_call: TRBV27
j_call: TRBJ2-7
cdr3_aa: CASGPKQGYEQYF

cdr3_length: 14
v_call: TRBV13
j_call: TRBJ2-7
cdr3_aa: CASSLFGGSYEQYF

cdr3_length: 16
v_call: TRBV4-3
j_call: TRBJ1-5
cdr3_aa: CASSKLGQAANQPQHF

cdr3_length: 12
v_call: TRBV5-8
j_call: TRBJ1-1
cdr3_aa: CASTGPGPGAFF

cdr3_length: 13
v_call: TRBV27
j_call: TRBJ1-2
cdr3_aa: CASSFQGAGGYTF

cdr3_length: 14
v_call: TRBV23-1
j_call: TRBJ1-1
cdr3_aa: CASSQTGGAAEAFF

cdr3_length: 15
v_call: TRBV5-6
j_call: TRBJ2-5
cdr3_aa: CASSYPPPREETQYF

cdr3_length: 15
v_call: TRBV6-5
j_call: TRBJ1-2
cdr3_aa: CASSYSDRNNYGYTF

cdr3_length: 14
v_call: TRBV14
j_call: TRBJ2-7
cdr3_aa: CASWQSGAPYEQYF

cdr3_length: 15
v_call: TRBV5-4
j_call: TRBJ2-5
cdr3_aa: CASSLSTGGQETQYF

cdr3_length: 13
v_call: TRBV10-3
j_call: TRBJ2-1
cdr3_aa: CAIRTGGSNEQFF

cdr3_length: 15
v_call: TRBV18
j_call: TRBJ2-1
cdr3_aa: CASSPISGVYNEQFF

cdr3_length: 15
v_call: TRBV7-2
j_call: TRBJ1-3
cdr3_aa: CASSLQGTSGNTIYF

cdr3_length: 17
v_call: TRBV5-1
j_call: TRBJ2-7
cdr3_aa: CASSRLLAGGPRYEQYF

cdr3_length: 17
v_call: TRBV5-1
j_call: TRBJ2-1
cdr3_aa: CASSREGQGVSYNEQFF

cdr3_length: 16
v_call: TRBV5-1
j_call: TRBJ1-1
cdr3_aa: CASSLPTTGGHTEAFF

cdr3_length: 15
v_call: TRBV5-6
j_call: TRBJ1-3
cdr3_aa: CASSLYRTTGNTIYF

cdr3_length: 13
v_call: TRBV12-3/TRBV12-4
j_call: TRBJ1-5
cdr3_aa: CASSRHQNQPQHF

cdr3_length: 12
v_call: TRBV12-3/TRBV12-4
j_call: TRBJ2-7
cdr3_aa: CASGSGGYEQYF

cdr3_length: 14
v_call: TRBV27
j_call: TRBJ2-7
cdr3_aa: CASSAGQGPYEQYF

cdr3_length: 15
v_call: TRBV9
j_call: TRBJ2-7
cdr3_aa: CASSAGTGQLYEQYF

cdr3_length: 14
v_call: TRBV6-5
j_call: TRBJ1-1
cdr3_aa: CASSSDGQNTEAFF

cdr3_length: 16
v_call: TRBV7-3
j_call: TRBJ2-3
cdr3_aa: CASSLSSSGGTDTQYF

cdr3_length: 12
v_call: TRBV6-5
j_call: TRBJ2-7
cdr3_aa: CASMGSPYEQYF

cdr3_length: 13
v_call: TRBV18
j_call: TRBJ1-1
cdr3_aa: CASSQNRGTEAFF

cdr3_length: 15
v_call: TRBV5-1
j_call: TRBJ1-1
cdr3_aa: CASSLLGRGITEAFF

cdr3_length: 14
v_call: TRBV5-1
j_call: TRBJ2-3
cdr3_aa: CASSYQGRTDTQYF

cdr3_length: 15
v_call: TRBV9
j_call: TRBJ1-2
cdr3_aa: CASSAASGQAYGYTF